This T cell receptor (beta chain) appears in the sequencing data of a study of T cell responses to AZD1222 COVID-19 vaccine. The CDR3 contains 13 residues. The junction had 3 bases not matched to a gene; V was cut back by 5 bases and J by 6 bases. CDR1 is SEHNR and CDR2 is FQNEAQ in the germline V gene (reference sequence). Study-wide points: Spike-wide coverage was observed for vaccine-associated CD4 TCRs, with dominant responses at 160-218 and 743-854.

The protocol was immunoSEQ multiplex PCR, while the TCRdb copy is restricted to in-frame clones and leaves out a portion. The repertoire consists of approximately 180,000 clones, with over 85% occurring once and the leading ten covering 2.6%. For this clone: Its antigen remains unidentified.

The receptor's source is an adult in good health. The gene calls are TRBV7-9 and TRBJ2-1; TRBD2 matches 8 bases. Sequenced material: peripheral blood, taken on day 0 of AZD1222 vaccination. CDR3 protein: CASSQGLANEQFF. The CDR3 nucleotides are TGTGCCAGCAGCCAAGGACTAGCCAATGAGCAGTTCTTC. Variable domain in full (rest from reference TRBV7-9 and TRBJ2-1): DTGVSQNPRHKITKRGQNVTFRCDPISEHNRLYWYRQTLGQGPEFLTYFQNEAQLEKSRLLSDRFSAERPKGSFSTLEIQRTEQGDSAMYLCASSQGLANEQFFGPGTRLTVL.